These T cell receptor beta chains were read from a single sample in a study of beta chain features in type 1 diabetes. This table comes from immunoSEQ multiplex PCR, and its TCRdb copy is limited to in-frame clones, with some not included. The sample yields 970,000 or so clones, roughly a sixth seen once. Sequenced: naive CD4+ T cells from blood. The source is a young woman in good health. Both conserved end residues are part of each CDR3. A D gene is named only where the DNA matches it firmly. For some rows the clone size is stated as once, few or many, or as a class when expanded; others skip it.

v_call	j_call	d_call	clone_size	cdr3_length	cdr3_nt	cdr3_aa
TRBV11-2	TRBJ1-5	NA	few	15	TGTGCCAGCAGCTTCGGGACAATTAGTGATCAGCCCCAGCATTTT	CASSFGTISDQPQHF
TRBV19	TRBJ2-6	TRBD2	NA	15	TGTGCCAGTAGGGGCGGGAGCTCTGGGGCCAACGTCCTGACTTTC	CASRGGSSGANVLTF
TRBV9	TRBJ2-4	NA	NA	15	TGTGCCAGCAGCGTAGGCGTAGACCGGGGGAACATTCAGTACTTC	CASSVGVDRGNIQYF
TRBV28	TRBJ2-5	TRBD2	few	19	TGTGCCAGCAGTTTCCCCGCCGGGACTAGCGGGCCTAAGCGAGAGACCCAGTACTTC	CASSFPAGTSGPKRETQYF
TRBV6-6	TRBJ2-3	NA	NA	13	TGTGCCAGCGGTTACAGGGGCACAGATACGCAGTATTTT	CASGYRGTDTQYF
TRBV7-2	TRBJ2-5	TRBD1	few	13	TGTGCCAGCAGCCCTCGACAGGGAGAGACCCAGTACTTC	CASSPRQGETQYF
TRBV27	TRBJ1-2	TRBD1	few	13	TGTGCCAGCAGCCCGGGACAGTCTCGGGGCTACACCTTC	CASSPGQSRGYTF
TRBV15	TRBJ1-5	NA	few	14	TGTGCCACCAGCAGAGGAAGCGTCGCCCAGCCCCAGCATTTT	CATSRGSVAQPQHF
TRBV18	TRBJ2-1	TRBD2	few	18	TGTGCCAGCTCCGCAATTGGACTAGCGGGAGCGGGGTACAATGAGCAGTTCTTC	CASSAIGLAGAGYNEQFF
TRBV7-8	TRBJ2-1	NA	NA	14	TGTGCCAGCAGCTTAGTTCACCTTTACAATGAGCAGTTCTTC	CASSLVHLYNEQFF